This T cell receptor (beta chain) was obtained from a study of T cells in placental villitis. In terms of the full investigation: The study tested an allograft-versus-infection hypothesis by comparing placental TCR-beta repertoires in villitis of unknown etiology, unaffected controls matched for gestational age, and infectious villitis.

Study-wide findings and limitations: Because the paraffin blocks included small amounts of decidua, some of the captured T cells, particularly in controls, may have been decidual rather than villous infiltrates. With bulk tissue sequencing, helper, regulatory or cytotoxic T cells could not be distinguished, nor could maternal versus fetal T cells, and gamma-delta receptors were excluded. Higher CMV-specific clone frequencies were found in infectious CMV cases than in villitis of unknown etiology (roughly 0.012 vs 0.00096), and no difference in CMV-specific clone frequencies was seen between villitis of unknown etiology and controls.

Comments on this clone: Its antigen is currently not known. No much larger clonotype is one base removed from it; base qualities were not supplied.

The CDR3 sequence holds 12 residues, the cysteine and phenylalanine included. The only DNA kept is the CDR3, 36 bases in frame from the first base. The junction carries 7 bases between V and J, which are trimmed by 6 bases and 3 bases respectively. CDR1 MNHEY and CDR2 SVGAGI were looked up in the germline V gene. Amplification of TCR-beta CDR3 regions from genomic DNA was performed with the immunoSEQ v4 bias-controlled multiplex PCR assay, which was run blinded to group allocation. Reference gene primers were added alongside TCR-beta primers to estimate nucleated cell and T cell quantities per sample. Sequencing of the libraries was performed on an Illumina MiSeq with a 100-cycle paired-end protocol. Regarding the original processing steps: Diversity and richness were calculated in immunoSEQ Analyzer software, with richness determined by iChao1 and clonality derived from Pielou evenness and Shannon diversity (0-1, with higher values meaning less diverse). Using confidence 3 and substitution 2, CDR3 amino acid sequences together with their V/J genes were queried against VDJdb for CMV, EBV and influenza A specificities. The Morisita-Horn index was used to measure TCR-beta amino acid clonotype overlap among the villitis of unknown etiology, infectious villitis and control repertoires. TCRdb retrieved this table from immuneACCESS and kept in-frame rearrangements only. Not all clones are present; in checked studies, unresolved V genes account for under half, and no reason is known for the remainder. The V and J calls and clone size were taken over from that table, and D and trimming were inferred from the DNA. The sample includes some 6,200 clones, with around 80% observed a single time. The ten largest account for roughly 9.1% of the sample.

Five infectious villitis placentae, four with confirmed cytomegalovirus and one with Toxoplasma gondii, were included and were not matched to other groups. In the infectious villitis group, the mothers were found to be younger and to have smaller fetuses, and preterm delivery or intrauterine demise was recorded in a couple of cases. Placentae were collected after delivery and examined grossly and histologically before archival tissue was selected. Five 10-micron scrolls were cut from each FFPE block, and DNA was isolated using the AllPrep DNA/RNA FFPE Tissue kit. NanoDrop was used to check DNA concentration and purity, while a Bioanalyzer was used to assess RNA quality.

This receptor was identified in a human patient with infectious villitis; the placental T cells may come from both mother and fetus. The sample comprised placental tissue containing maternal and fetal cells. This chain joins TRBV6-5 to TRBJ2-3; the D segment cannot be called with confidence. The nucleotide sequence reads TGTGCCAGCAGAATGGAAACAGATACGCAGTATTTT. Translated, it reads CASRMETDTQYF.